These 10 T cell receptor beta chains originate from one sample sequenced in a study of Tregs in tolerant kidney transplant recipients. The nonmyeloablative bone marrow transplants came from related graft donors, with transient mixed chimerism. TCRdb's copy holds only in-frame clones and misses some; the assay was immunoSEQ multiplex PCR. The data contain around 86,000 clones, around 90% of them seen just once; the ten biggest clones take up roughly 1.5%. The specimen comprised CD4+ T cells from blood (PBMCs), sampled 24 months after the transplant. The receptors here all came from a human patient who received a combined kidney and bone marrow transplant. Some T cells may possibly be graft donor cells.

For this clone: Other DNA sequences of this sample code for an identical CDR3. The chain is built from TRBV5-6 and TRBJ1-6, with a possible D match to TRBD1 (5 bases). Trimming took off 4 bases at V and 2 bases at J, with 13 bases between the two ends. This CDR3 has 16 residues. The germline CDR1 and CDR2 sequences are SGHDT and YYEEEE. The CDR3 coding sequence is TGTGCCAGCAGCCTGGAGGGGCCTGCCTATAATTCACCCCTCCACTTT. Protein: CASSLEGPAYNSPLHF.

V usage is TRBV19 and J usage is TRBJ1-4; TRBD1 might be the D (5 bases). CDR1 and CDR2 (germline): LNHDA, SQIVND (reference sequence). The CDR3 runs 17 residues. Trimming took off 3 bases at V and 4 bases at J, with 18 bases between the two ends. CDR3 sequence: CASSIGRMGVHNEKLFF. The CDR3 region has the DNA TGTGCCAGTAGTATTGGGAGGATGGGGGTCCATAATGAAAAACTGTTTTTT.

The J gene is TRBJ1-4, the V gene TRBV5-1; D might be TRBD1 (5 bases). In germline, CDR1 is SGHRS, CDR2 YFSETQ. This CDR3 contains 14 residues. V was clipped by 7 bases and J by 3 bases, with 13 bases between them. CDR3 in DNA: TGCGCCAGCGGGATAGGGGATGCTAATGAAAAACTGTTTTTT. Amino acid sequence: CASGIGDANEKLFF.

The V gene is TRBV2, the J gene TRBJ1-2; D ambiguous. CDR1 is SNHLY, CDR2 FYNNEI, per germline. This CDR3 contains 13 residues. Between the trimmed V and J ends, which lost 3 bases and 2 bases, there was a span of 7 bases. Written as DNA, the CDR3 is TGTGCCAGCAGTGAGACTGAAAACTATGGCTACACCTTC. It translates to CASSETENYGYTF.

The chain links TRBV18 to TRBJ2-7; 14 bases align to TRBD2. In germline, CDR1 is KGHSH, CDR2 LQKENI. This CDR3 contains 17 residues. V dropped 6 bases and J dropped 0; count of bases not matched to a gene: 7. CDR3 nucleotides: TGTGCCAGCTCCACCGGGACTAGCGGGAGAACCTCCTACGAGCAGTACTTC. Amino acids: CASSTGTSGRTSYEQYF. The full variable domain, with the rest looked up from reference TRBV18 and TRBJ2-7, is NAGVMQNPRHLVRRRGQEARLRCSPMKGHSHVYWYRQLPEEGLKFMVYLQKENIIDESGMPKERFSAEFPKEGPSILRIQQVVRGDSAAYFCASSTGTSGRTSYEQYFGPGTRLTVT.

Comment on this clone: Distinct nucleotide sequences in the sample also encode this CDR3. The chain combines TRBV7-2 with TRBJ1-1; D possibly corresponds to TRBD1 (6 bases). CDR1 and CDR2 from the germline V gene are SGHTA and FQGNSA. The CDR3 consists of 13 residues. With 5 bases removed from V and 3 bases from J, the gap between germline ends came to 10 bases. In DNA form, the CDR3 reads TGTGCCAGCAGCCTACAGGGTTACACTGAAGCTTTCTTT. Its protein product is CASSLQGYTEAFF.

In DNA, the CDR3 is TGTGCCAGCAGTTTATTCGGCAAGATCCGGACAGGGCCCCGTGCTAGCACAGATACGCAGTATTTT. Translation gives CASSLFGKIRTGPRASTDTQYF. The V and J genes are TRBV27 and TRBJ2-3; TRBD1 agrees at 8 bases. The CDR3 sequence is 22 residues long. The germline CDR1 and CDR2 sequences are MNHEY and SMNVEV (reference sequence). The junction had 21 bases not matched to a gene; V was cut back by 1 base and J by 0 bases.

The rearrangement joins TRBV5-1 to TRBJ2-7; D possibly corresponds to TRBD2 (5 bases). The germline CDR1 and CDR2 sequences are SGHRS and YFSETQ. The germline V and J ends were trimmed by 0 bases and 1 base, with 20 bases remaining between them. This CDR3 region has 18 residues. This CDR3 reads CASSLESWRLDSSYEQYF. CDR3 in DNA: TGCGCCAGCAGCTTGGAATCGTGGAGGCTGGACTCTTCCTACGAGCAGTACTTC.

The rearrangement joins TRBV6-5 to TRBJ1-1, with TRBD1 matching 8 bases. There are 14 residues in the CDR3. The germline gives CDR1 MNHEY, CDR2 SVGAGI. The J segment lost 0 bases and the V segment lost 6 bases, leaving 3 bases of the junction unmatched. The CDR3 here is CASRRQGMNTEAFF. In nucleotides, the CDR3 is TGTGCCAGCAGAAGACAGGGGATGAACACTGAAGCTTTCTTT.

V and J are TRBV11-2 and TRBJ2-3; D is possibly TRBD2 (6 bases). V lost 3 bases and J lost 6, with 19 bases in between. CDR1 is SGHAT and CDR2 is FQNNGV in the germline V gene. The CDR3 extends over 16 amino acids. Here the CDR3 DNA reads TGTGCCAGCAGCTTCCAACCTATTGGGGGGATGGATACGCAGTATTTT. Protein: CASSFQPIGGMDTQYF.